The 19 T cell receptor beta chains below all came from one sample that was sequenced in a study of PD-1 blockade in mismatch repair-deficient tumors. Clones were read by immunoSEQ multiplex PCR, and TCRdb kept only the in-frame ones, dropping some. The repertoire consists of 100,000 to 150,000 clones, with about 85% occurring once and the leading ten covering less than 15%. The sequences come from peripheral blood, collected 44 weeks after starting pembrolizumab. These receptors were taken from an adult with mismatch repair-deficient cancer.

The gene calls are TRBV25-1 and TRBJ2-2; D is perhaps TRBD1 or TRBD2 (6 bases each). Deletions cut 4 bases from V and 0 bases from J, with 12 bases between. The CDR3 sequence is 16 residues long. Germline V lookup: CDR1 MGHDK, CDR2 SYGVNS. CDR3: CASSVGGPANTGELFF. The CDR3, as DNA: TGTGCCAGCAGTGTGGGGGGCCCAGCGAACACCGGGGAGCTGTTTTTT.

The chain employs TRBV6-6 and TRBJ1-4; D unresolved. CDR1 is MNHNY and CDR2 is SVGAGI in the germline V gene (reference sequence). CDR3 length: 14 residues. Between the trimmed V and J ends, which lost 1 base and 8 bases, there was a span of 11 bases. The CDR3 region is CASSYWQEGEKLFF. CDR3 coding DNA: TGTGCCAGCAGTTACTGGCAGGAAGGGGAAAAACTGTTTTTT.

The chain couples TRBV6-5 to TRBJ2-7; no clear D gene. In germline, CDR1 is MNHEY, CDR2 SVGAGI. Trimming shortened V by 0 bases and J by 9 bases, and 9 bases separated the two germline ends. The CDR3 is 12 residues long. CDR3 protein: CASSYSTGRQYF. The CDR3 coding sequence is TGTGCCAGCAGTTACTCGACGGGTCGGCAGTACTTC.

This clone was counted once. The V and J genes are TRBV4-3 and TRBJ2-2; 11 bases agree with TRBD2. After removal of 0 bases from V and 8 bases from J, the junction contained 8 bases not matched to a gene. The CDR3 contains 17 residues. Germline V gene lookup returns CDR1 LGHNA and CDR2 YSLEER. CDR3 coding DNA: TGCGCCAGCAGCCAAGATTTTACTAGCGGGAGATCTGGGGAGCTGTTTTTT. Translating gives CASSQDFTSGRSGELFF.

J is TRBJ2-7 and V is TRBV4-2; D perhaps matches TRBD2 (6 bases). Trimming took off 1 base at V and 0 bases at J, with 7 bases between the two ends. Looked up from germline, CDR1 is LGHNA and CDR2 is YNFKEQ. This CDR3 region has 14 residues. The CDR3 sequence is CASSQVAVSYEQYF. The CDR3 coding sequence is TGTGCCAGCAGCCAAGTAGCGGTCTCCTACGAGCAGTACTTC.

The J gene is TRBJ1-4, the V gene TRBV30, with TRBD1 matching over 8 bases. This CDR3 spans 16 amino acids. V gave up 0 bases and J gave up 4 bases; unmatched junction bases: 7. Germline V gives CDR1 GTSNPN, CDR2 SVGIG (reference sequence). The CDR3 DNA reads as TGTGCCTGGAGTGTATCTCTGGACAGGGATAATGAAAAACTGTTTTTT. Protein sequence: CAWSVSLDRDNEKLFF.

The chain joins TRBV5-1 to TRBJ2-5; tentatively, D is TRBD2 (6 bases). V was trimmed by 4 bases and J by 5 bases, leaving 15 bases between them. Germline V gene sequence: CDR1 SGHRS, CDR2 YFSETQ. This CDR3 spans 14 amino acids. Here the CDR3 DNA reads TGCGCCAGCAGCCACGACGGGGGAGAGGAGACCCAGTACTTC. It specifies CASSHDGGEETQYF. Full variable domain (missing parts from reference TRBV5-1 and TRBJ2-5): KAGVTQTPRYLIKTRGQQVTLSCSPISGHRSVSWYQQTPGQGLQFLFEYFSETQRNKGNFPGRFSGRQFSNSRSEMNVSTLELGDSALYLCASSHDGGEETQYFGPGTRLLVL.

The CDR3 coding sequence is TGTGCCAGCAGCACTGGGACAGGGAATTTTGGCTATGGCTACACCTTC. Amino acid sequence: CASSTGTGNFGYGYTF. The chain combines TRBV7-2 with TRBJ1-2, with 9 bases identical to TRBD1. The V gene end was trimmed by 5 bases and the J gene end by 4 bases; junction bases not matched to a gene: 11. This CDR3 spans 16 amino acids. Looked up from germline, CDR1 is SGHTA and CDR2 is FQGNSA.

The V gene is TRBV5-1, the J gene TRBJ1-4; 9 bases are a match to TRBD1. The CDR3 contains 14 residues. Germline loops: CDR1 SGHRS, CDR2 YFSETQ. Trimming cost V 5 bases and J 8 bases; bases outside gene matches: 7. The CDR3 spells CASRSGTGTEKLFF. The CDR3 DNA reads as TGCGCCAGCAGGTCCGGGACAGGGACCGAAAAACTGTTTTTT.

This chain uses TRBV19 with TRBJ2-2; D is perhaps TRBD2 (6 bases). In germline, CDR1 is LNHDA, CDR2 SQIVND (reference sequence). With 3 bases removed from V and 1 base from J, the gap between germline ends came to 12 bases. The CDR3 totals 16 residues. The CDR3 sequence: CASSMRAGQNTGELFF. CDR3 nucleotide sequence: TGTGCCAGTAGTATGAGGGCGGGGCAGAACACCGGGGAGCTGTTTTTT.

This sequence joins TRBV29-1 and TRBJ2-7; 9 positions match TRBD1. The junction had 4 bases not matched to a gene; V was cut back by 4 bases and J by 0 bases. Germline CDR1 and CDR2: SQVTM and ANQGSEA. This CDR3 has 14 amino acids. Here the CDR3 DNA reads TGCAGCGTTGGTGGGACAGGGAGCTCCTACGAGCAGTACTTC. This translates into CSVGGTGSSYEQYF.

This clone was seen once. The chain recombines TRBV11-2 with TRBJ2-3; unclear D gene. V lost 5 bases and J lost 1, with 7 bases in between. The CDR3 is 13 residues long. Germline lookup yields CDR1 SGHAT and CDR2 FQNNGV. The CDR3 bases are TGTGCCAGCAGCCCCTCAGGCACAGATACGCAGTATTTT. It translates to CASSPSGTDTQYF.

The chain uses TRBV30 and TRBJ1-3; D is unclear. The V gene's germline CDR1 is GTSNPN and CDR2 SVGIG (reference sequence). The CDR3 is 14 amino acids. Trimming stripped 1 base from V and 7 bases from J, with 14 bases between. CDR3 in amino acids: CAWSAGDKRNTIYF. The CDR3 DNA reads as TGTGCCTGGAGTGCCGGCGATAAGCGGAACACCATATATTTT. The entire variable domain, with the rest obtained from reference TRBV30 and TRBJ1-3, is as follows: SQTIHQWPATLVQPVGSPLSLECTVEGTSNPNLYWYRQAAGRGLQLLFYSVGIGQISSEVPQNLSASRPQDRQFILSSKKLLLSDSGFYLCAWSAGDKRNTIYFGEGSWLTVV.

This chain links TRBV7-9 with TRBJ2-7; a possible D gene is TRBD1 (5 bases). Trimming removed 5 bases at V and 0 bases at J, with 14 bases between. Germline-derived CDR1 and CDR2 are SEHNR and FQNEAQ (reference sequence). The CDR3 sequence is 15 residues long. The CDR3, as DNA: TGTGCCAGCAGCCCGAGCCCAGGGCGCTCCTACGAGCAGTACTTC. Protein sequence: CASSPSPGRSYEQYF. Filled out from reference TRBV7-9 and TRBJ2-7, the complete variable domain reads DTGVSQNPRHKITKRGQNVTFRCDPISEHNRLYWYRQTLGQGPEFLTYFQNEAQLEKSRLLSDRFSAERPKGSFSTLEIQRTEQGDSAMYLCASSPSPGRSYEQYFGPGTRLTVT.

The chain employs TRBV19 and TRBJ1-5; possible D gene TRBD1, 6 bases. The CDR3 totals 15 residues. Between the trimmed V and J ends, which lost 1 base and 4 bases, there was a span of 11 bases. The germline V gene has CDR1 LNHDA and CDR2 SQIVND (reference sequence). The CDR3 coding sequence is TGTGCCAGTAGTATAGGTGGCAGGGGAAATCAGCCCCAGCATTTT. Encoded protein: CASSIGGRGNQPQHF.

The CDR3 is CASSLVAGVFTDTQYF. Here the CDR3 DNA reads TGTGCCAGCAGCTTAGTAGCGGGAGTTTTTACAGATACGCAGTATTTT. The chain is built from TRBV9 and TRBJ2-3; TRBD2 agrees at 9 bases. With 4 bases clipped from V and 3 bases from J, the junction kept 9 bases outside the gene matches. This CDR3 spans 16 amino acids. Germline values: CDR1 SGDLS, CDR2 YYNGEE.

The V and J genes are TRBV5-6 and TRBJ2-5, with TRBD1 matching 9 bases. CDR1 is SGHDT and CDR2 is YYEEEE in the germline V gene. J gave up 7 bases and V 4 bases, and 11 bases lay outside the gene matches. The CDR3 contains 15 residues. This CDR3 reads CASSGGQGLWLTQYF. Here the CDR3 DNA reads TGTGCCAGCAGCGGGGGACAGGGCCTATGGCTGACCCAGTACTTC.

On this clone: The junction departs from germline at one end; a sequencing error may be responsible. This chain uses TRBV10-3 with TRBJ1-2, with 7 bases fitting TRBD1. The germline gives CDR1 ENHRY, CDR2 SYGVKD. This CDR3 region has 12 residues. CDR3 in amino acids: CAINEGARGYTF. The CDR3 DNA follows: TGTGCCATCAATGAGGGGGCGCGTGGCTACACCTTC.

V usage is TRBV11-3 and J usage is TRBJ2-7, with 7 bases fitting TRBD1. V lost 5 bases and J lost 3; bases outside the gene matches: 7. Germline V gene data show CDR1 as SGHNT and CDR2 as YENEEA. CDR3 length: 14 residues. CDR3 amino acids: CASSLYRGSYEQYF. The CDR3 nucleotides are TGTGCCAGCAGCCTCTACAGGGGTAGCTACGAGCAGTACTTC.